A selection of T cell receptor beta chains follows, all from one sample in a study of blood T cell repertoires in COVID-19. TCRdb keeps only in-frame clones here, not all; method: immunoSEQ multiplex PCR. The data show tens of thousands of clones, around 85% seen once. What was sequenced was peripheral blood. The source is a man of 80 years or more in a cohort sampled during active COVID-19. The CDR3 runs from the conserved cysteine through the conserved F or W. A D gene is named only where the DNA matches it firmly. For some rows the clone size is stated as once, few or many, or as a class when expanded; others skip it.

cdr3_length: 16; d_call: TRBD2; clone_size: .; v_call: TRBV7-2; j_call: TRBJ2-4; cdr3_nt: TGTGCCAGCAGCTTAGCGGCTAGCGGGGGGGAAAACATTCAGTACTTC; cdr3_aa: CASSLAASGGENIQYF
cdr3_length: 15; d_call: TRBD1; clone_size: .; v_call: TRBV7-9; j_call: TRBJ1-2; cdr3_nt: TGTGCCAGCAGCTTAGATACGGGACAGCCCTCTGGCTACACCTTC; cdr3_aa: CASSLDTGQPSGYTF
cdr3_length: 15; d_call: .; clone_size: .; v_call: TRBV28; j_call: TRBJ1-6; cdr3_nt: TGTGCCAGCAGTAACCCTAGCTCCTATAATTCACCCCTCCACTTT; cdr3_aa: CASSNPSSYNSPLHF
cdr3_length: 15; d_call: .; clone_size: .; v_call: TRBV7-6; j_call: TRBJ1-3; cdr3_nt: TGTGCCAGCAGCTTAGGGGGGGACTCTGGAAACACCATATATTTT; cdr3_aa: CASSLGGDSGNTIYF
cdr3_length: 18; d_call: .; clone_size: .; v_call: TRBV5-4; j_call: TRBJ2-2; cdr3_nt: TGTGCCAGCAGCTTGTGGGTCCCCGGGACACCGAACACCGGGGAGCTGTTTTTT; cdr3_aa: CASSLWVPGTPNTGELFF
cdr3_length: 14; d_call: .; clone_size: .; v_call: TRBV6-5; j_call: TRBJ2-5; cdr3_nt: TGTGCCAGCAGTTACTCGTCGGCAGCGGAGACCCAGTACTTC; cdr3_aa: CASSYSSAAETQYF
cdr3_length: 12; d_call: TRBD1; clone_size: .; v_call: TRBV28; j_call: TRBJ1-2; cdr3_nt: TGTGCCAGCAGTTTACAGGGGGATGGCTACACCTTC; cdr3_aa: CASSLQGDGYTF
cdr3_length: 16; d_call: TRBD1; clone_size: .; v_call: TRBV5-6; j_call: TRBJ1-6; cdr3_nt: TGTGCCAGCAGCTTGACAGGGGGATCCTATAATTCACCCCTCCACTTT; cdr3_aa: CASSLTGGSYNSPLHF
cdr3_length: 15; d_call: .; clone_size: .; v_call: TRBV27; j_call: TRBJ1-6; cdr3_nt: TGTGCCAGCAGTTTTCTACAGCCCCGAAATTCACCCCTCCACTTT; cdr3_aa: CASSFLQPRNSPLHF
cdr3_length: 13; d_call: .; clone_size: .; v_call: TRBV3-1/TRBV3-2; j_call: TRBJ2-1; cdr3_nt: TGTGCCAGCAGCCCAGGCGGGTACAATGAGCAGTTCTTC; cdr3_aa: CASSPGGYNEQFF
cdr3_length: 15; d_call: .; clone_size: .; v_call: TRBV19; j_call: TRBJ1-1; cdr3_nt: TGTGCCAGTAGTAGACGACAGGCTCTGAACACTGAAGCTTTCTTT; cdr3_aa: CASSRRQALNTEAFF
cdr3_length: 15; d_call: .; clone_size: .; v_call: TRBV18; j_call: TRBJ2-5; cdr3_nt: TGTGCCAGCTCACAGTCCCGACAGAGCCAAGAGACCCAGTACTTC; cdr3_aa: CASSQSRQSQETQYF
cdr3_length: 15; d_call: .; clone_size: .; v_call: TRBV6-5; j_call: TRBJ1-1; cdr3_nt: TGTGCCAGCAGTTACAGGGAGGTGGAAGCAACTGAAGCTTTCTTT; cdr3_aa: CASSYREVEATEAFF
cdr3_length: 12; d_call: .; clone_size: .; v_call: TRBV7-2; j_call: TRBJ2-2; cdr3_nt: TGTGCCAGCACCAGGGATGTCGGGGAGCTGTTTTTT; cdr3_aa: CASTRDVGELFF
cdr3_length: 12; d_call: TRBD2; clone_size: .; v_call: TRBV2; j_call: TRBJ2-1; cdr3_nt: TGTGCCAGCAAGACTAGCGGGGGGAAAGGGTTCTTC; cdr3_aa: CASKTSGGKGFF
cdr3_length: 15; d_call: .; clone_size: .; v_call: TRBV4-3; j_call: TRBJ2-5; cdr3_nt: TGCGCCAGCAGCCAAGAGGCCCAGGGAGGAGAGACCCAGTACTTC; cdr3_aa: CASSQEAQGGETQYF
cdr3_length: 15; d_call: .; clone_size: .; v_call: TRBV5-1; j_call: TRBJ2-1; cdr3_nt: TGCGCCAGCAGCTTGGGGGGGCTTGGGCAGAATGAGCAGTTCTTC; cdr3_aa: CASSLGGLGQNEQFF
cdr3_length: 15; d_call: TRBD2; clone_size: .; v_call: TRBV19; j_call: TRBJ2-1; cdr3_nt: TGTGCCAGTACCCCCGGGACTAGCGCCTACAATGAGCAGTTCTTC; cdr3_aa: CASTPGTSAYNEQFF
cdr3_length: 14; d_call: TRBD1; clone_size: .; v_call: TRBV11-1; j_call: TRBJ1-1; cdr3_nt: TGTGCCAGCACCAAGGACAGGTTGAACACTGAAGCTTTCTTT; cdr3_aa: CASTKDRLNTEAFF
cdr3_length: 15; d_call: TRBD2; clone_size: .; v_call: TRBV28; j_call: TRBJ2-5; cdr3_nt: TGTGCCAGCAGTTTAGCGGCTAGCGGGGGAGAGACCCAGTACTTC; cdr3_aa: CASSLAASGGETQYF
cdr3_length: 13; d_call: .; clone_size: once; v_call: TRBV5-5; j_call: TRBJ2-3; cdr3_nt: TGTGCCAGCAGCTTGGCCAACACAGATACGCAGTATTTT; cdr3_aa: CASSLANTDTQYF
cdr3_length: 15; d_call: .; clone_size: .; v_call: TRBV7-2; j_call: TRBJ2-5; cdr3_nt: TGTGCCAGCAGCCTTAGCGCAACTCAAGGAGAGACCCAGTACTTC; cdr3_aa: CASSLSATQGETQYF
cdr3_length: 14; d_call: .; clone_size: .; v_call: TRBV6-2/TRBV6-3; j_call: TRBJ2-5; cdr3_nt: TGTGCCAGCAGTCTCCGGGACAACCAAGAGACCCAGTACTTC; cdr3_aa: CASSLRDNQETQYF
cdr3_length: 16; d_call: TRBD2; clone_size: .; v_call: TRBV18; j_call: TRBJ2-3; cdr3_nt: TGTGCCAGCTCACAAGGACTAGCGGGGGTCACAGATACGCAGTATTTT; cdr3_aa: CASSQGLAGVTDTQYF
cdr3_length: 14; d_call: .; clone_size: .; v_call: TRBV9; j_call: TRBJ1-6; cdr3_nt: TGTGCCAGCAGCGTAGAAACCCCGGGACACCCGGATTTCTTT; cdr3_aa: CASSVETPGHPDFF
cdr3_length: 13; d_call: TRBD1; clone_size: .; v_call: TRBV10-3; j_call: TRBJ1-1; cdr3_nt: TGTGCCATCAGCGGCGGGACAGGGCAAGAAGCTTTCTTT; cdr3_aa: CAISGGTGQEAFF
cdr3_length: 15; d_call: .; clone_size: once; v_call: TRBV7-9; j_call: TRBJ1-4; cdr3_nt: TGTGCCAGCAGCCCGATGACCGGGAGGGGGGAAAAACTGTTTTTT; cdr3_aa: CASSPMTGRGEKLFF
cdr3_length: 14; d_call: .; clone_size: few; v_call: TRBV24-1; j_call: TRBJ2-1; cdr3_nt: TGTGCCACAAACCGGGGGTTGGAGGACAATGAGCAGTTCTTC; cdr3_aa: CATNRGLEDNEQFF
cdr3_length: 16; d_call: TRBD2; clone_size: .; v_call: TRBV3-1/TRBV3-2; j_call: TRBJ2-1; cdr3_nt: TGTGCCAGCAGCCTTCGCGGCGGGGGGTCCTACAATGAGCAGTTCTTC; cdr3_aa: CASSLRGGGSYNEQFF
cdr3_length: 14; d_call: .; clone_size: few; v_call: TRBV28; j_call: TRBJ1-2; cdr3_nt: TGTGCCAGCAGTTCACCTAAAGCTAACTATGGCTACACCTTC; cdr3_aa: CASSSPKANYGYTF
cdr3_length: 14; d_call: TRBD1; clone_size: .; v_call: TRBV5-1; j_call: TRBJ2-1; cdr3_nt: TGCGCCAGCAGCTCGGGACAGCTGAGGGATGAGCAGTTCTTC; cdr3_aa: CASSSGQLRDEQFF
cdr3_length: 15; d_call: .; clone_size: .; v_call: TRBV5-1; j_call: TRBJ1-6; cdr3_nt: TGCGCCAGCAGCTTGGGTCCGGGAGCCAATTCACCCCTCCACTTT; cdr3_aa: CASSLGPGANSPLHF
cdr3_length: 17; d_call: TRBD1; clone_size: .; v_call: TRBV11-2; j_call: TRBJ2-7; cdr3_nt: TGTGCCAGCAGCTTAGACTCAGGGGGCCAAATACTCTACGAGCAGTACTTC; cdr3_aa: CASSLDSGGQILYEQYF
cdr3_length: 14; d_call: TRBD1; clone_size: .; v_call: TRBV6-5; j_call: TRBJ1-4; cdr3_nt: TGTGCCAGCAGGAGACAGGGGTCTAATGAAAAACTGTTTTTT; cdr3_aa: CASRRQGSNEKLFF
cdr3_length: 13; d_call: TRBD2; clone_size: once; v_call: TRBV12-3/TRBV12-4; j_call: TRBJ2-5; cdr3_nt: TGTGCCAGCAGTCAAGGCACGGGGGGAACCCAGTACTTC; cdr3_aa: CASSQGTGGTQYF
cdr3_length: 14; d_call: .; clone_size: few; v_call: TRBV6-5; j_call: TRBJ1-3; cdr3_nt: TGTGCCAGCAGCCAAGACAATTCTGGAAACACCATATATTTT; cdr3_aa: CASSQDNSGNTIYF
cdr3_length: 13; d_call: .; clone_size: .; v_call: TRBV11-2; j_call: TRBJ1-2; cdr3_nt: TGTGCCAGCAGCTTACGGGAGGGGAATGGCTACACCTTC; cdr3_aa: CASSLREGNGYTF
cdr3_length: 17; d_call: TRBD2; clone_size: .; v_call: TRBV11-2; j_call: TRBJ2-1; cdr3_nt: TGTGCCAGCAGCTTAGTCGGTAGCGGGGGGTTCTACAATGAGCAGTTCTTC; cdr3_aa: CASSLVGSGGFYNEQFF
cdr3_length: 14; d_call: TRBD1; clone_size: once; v_call: TRBV6-5; j_call: TRBJ1-1; cdr3_nt: TGTGCCAGCAGGGTGACAGGGGCGAAAGCTGAAGCTTTCTTT; cdr3_aa: CASRVTGAKAEAFF
cdr3_length: 15; d_call: .; clone_size: .; v_call: TRBV27; j_call: TRBJ2-7; cdr3_nt: TGTGCCAGTAGTTCTAGGTCGAGAGCATACTACGAGCAGTACTTC; cdr3_aa: CASSSRSRAYYEQYF
cdr3_length: 14; d_call: .; clone_size: .; v_call: TRBV5-1; j_call: TRBJ1-2; cdr3_nt: TGCGCCAGCAGCTTGGGTCTAGGCCGCTATGGCTACACCTTC; cdr3_aa: CASSLGLGRYGYTF
cdr3_length: 15; d_call: TRBD1; clone_size: once; v_call: TRBV5-1; j_call: TRBJ2-2; cdr3_nt: TGCGCCAGCAGCCGGGACAGGGATATCACCGGGGAGCTGTTTTTT; cdr3_aa: CASSRDRDITGELFF
cdr3_length: 15; d_call: .; clone_size: .; v_call: TRBV9; j_call: TRBJ1-4; cdr3_nt: TGTGCCAGCAGCGTAGCGGGGGGTACTAATGAAAAACTGTTTTTT; cdr3_aa: CASSVAGGTNEKLFF
cdr3_length: 15; d_call: TRBD2; clone_size: .; v_call: TRBV18; j_call: TRBJ2-1; cdr3_nt: TGTGCCAGCTCACCAGGTAGCGGGGGTTACAATGAGCAGTTCTTC; cdr3_aa: CASSPGSGGYNEQFF
cdr3_length: 14; d_call: .; clone_size: .; v_call: TRBV15; j_call: TRBJ1-2; cdr3_nt: TGTGCCACCAGCGCGGGACGGACCTTCTATGGCTACACCTTC; cdr3_aa: CATSAGRTFYGYTF